This T cell receptor beta chain was sequenced for a study of somatic mutations in cytotoxic T cells in rheumatoid arthritis. On the study more broadly: An approximately 29 ml EDTA sample of patient blood was drawn right after diagnosis, before any treatment. The flow sorting of some V beta antibody-stained T-cell populations reached nearly 100% purity, and the sorted populations included V beta1+ cells sequenced for TCRB.

The V and J ends lost 0 bases and 0 bases respectively, with 11 bases between them. The germline CDR1 and CDR2 sequences are SGDLS and YYNGEE. The CDR3 sequence is 16 residues long. TCRdb's copy holds only in-frame clones and misses some; the assay was immunoSEQ multiplex PCR. The sample consists of under 15,000 clones, about 83% of them appearing once. Sequenced: CD8+ T cells sorted from blood. The receptor's source is an adult with rheumatoid arthritis. The genes are TRBV9 and TRBJ2-3; no clear D. The CDR3 DNA reads as TGTGCCAGCAGCGTAGGTGGCGTAACTAGCACAGATACGCAGTATTTT. This codes for CASSVGGVTSTDTQYF.